This TCR beta chain was retrieved from a study of T cells in women clearing cervical HPV infection. Study-wide results and caveats: CIN3+ cases had significantly higher TCR repertoire richness than controls, but evenness did not differ. Timing of associations relative to infection is unclear; T-cell subsets were not isolated.

The germline CDR1 and CDR2 sequences are MNHNS and SASEGT. This CDR3 has 15 amino acids. The V gene lost 1 base and the J gene lost 4 bases, with 13 bases spanning the gap. Sequencing was performed with immunoSEQ multiplex PCR; in TCRdb, only in-frame clones are kept and a portion is missing. With some 41,000 clones in the sample, the ten largest clones hold 7.6%. In regard to this clone: The target antigen is unknown. Read coverage stops 3 residues before the CDR3 terminus; the germline J gene supplies the remainder.

The chain combines TRBV6-1 with TRBJ1-2, with a weak D call TRBD1 (5 bases). The sequence came from a woman between 18 and 70 years old with a cervical HPV16 infection that either progressed to CIN3+ or cleared (not recorded which). Sequencing was performed on blood buffy coat. The CDR3 bases that were read are TGTGCCAGCAGTGAAGTCGGGGGGTTTGGCTATGGC. Translated, it gives CASSEVGGFGYG. The entire CDR3 protein is CASSEVGGFGYGYTF.